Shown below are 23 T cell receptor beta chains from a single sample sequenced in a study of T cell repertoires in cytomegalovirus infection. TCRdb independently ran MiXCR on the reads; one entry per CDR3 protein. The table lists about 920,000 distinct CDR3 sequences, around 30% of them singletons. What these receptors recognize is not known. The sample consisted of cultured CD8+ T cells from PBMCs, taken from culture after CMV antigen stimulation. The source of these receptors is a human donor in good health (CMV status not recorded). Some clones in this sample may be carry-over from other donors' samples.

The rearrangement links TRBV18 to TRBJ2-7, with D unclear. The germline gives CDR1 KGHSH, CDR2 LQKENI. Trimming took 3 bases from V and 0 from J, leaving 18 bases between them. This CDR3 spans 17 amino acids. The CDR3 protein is CASSPVRGVKNSYEQYF. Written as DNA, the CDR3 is TGTGCCAGCTCACCGGTTCGAGGCGTTAAGAACTCCTACGAGCAGTACTTC.

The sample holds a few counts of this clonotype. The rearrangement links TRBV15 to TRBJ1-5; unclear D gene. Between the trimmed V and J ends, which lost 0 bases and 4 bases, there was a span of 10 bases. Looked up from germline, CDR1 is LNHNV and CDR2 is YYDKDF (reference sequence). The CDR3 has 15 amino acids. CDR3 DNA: TGTGCCACCAGCAGAGATCGGTCAGGTAATCAGCCCCAGCATTTT. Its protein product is CATSRDRSGNQPQHF.

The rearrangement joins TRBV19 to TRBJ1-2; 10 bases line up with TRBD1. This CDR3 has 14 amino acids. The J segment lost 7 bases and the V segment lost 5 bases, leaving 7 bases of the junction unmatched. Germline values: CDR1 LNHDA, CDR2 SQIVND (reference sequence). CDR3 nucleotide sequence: TGTGCCAGTAGTCTTCGACAGGGGGCGGTTGGCTACACCTTC. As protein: CASSLRQGAVGYTF.

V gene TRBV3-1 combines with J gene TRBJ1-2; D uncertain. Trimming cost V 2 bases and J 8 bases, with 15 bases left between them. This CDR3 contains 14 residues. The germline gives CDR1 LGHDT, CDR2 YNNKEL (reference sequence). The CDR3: CASSQSTWPGGYTF. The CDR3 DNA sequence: TGTGCCAGCAGCCAATCGACCTGGCCGGGGGGCTACACCTTC.

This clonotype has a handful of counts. Written as DNA, the CDR3 is TGTGCCAGCAGCTGGACTAGACGGAATGAGCAGTTCTTC. Its translation is CASSWTRRNEQFF. The J gene is TRBJ2-1, the V gene TRBV5-6, with 7 bases fitting TRBD2. Germline V lookup: CDR1 SGHDT, CDR2 YYEEEE. V was clipped by 3 bases and J by 7 bases; unmatched bases: 4. The CDR3 runs 13 residues.

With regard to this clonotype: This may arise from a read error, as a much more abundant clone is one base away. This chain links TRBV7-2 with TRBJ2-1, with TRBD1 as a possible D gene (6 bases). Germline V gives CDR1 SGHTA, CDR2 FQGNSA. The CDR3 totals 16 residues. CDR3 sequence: CVSSLMDRSSYNEQFF. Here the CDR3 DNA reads TGTGTCAGCAGCCTGATGGACAGAAGCTCCTACAATGAGCAGTTCTTC.

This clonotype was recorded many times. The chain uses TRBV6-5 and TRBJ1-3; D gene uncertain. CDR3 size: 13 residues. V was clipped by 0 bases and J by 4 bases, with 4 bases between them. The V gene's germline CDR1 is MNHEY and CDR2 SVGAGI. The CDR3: CASSYSPGNTIYF. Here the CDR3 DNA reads TGTGCCAGCAGTTACTCGCCGGGAAACACCATATATTTT.

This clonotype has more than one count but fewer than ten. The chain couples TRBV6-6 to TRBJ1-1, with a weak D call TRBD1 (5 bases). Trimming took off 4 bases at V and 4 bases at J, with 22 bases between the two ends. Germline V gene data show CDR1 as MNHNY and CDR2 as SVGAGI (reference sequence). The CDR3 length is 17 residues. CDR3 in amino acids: CASSSLRTSGWTTEAFF. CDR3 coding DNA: TGTGCCAGCAGTTCCCTCCGGACATCCGGGTGGACCACTGAAGCTTTCTTT.

CDR3 in amino acids: CASSYSLERGAYEQYF. The CDR3 region has the DNA TGTGCCAGCAGTTACTCCTTAGAGCGGGGGGCCTACGAGCAGTACTTC. This chain uses TRBV6-5 with TRBJ2-7, with 9 bases matching TRBD2. Germline lookup yields CDR1 MNHEY and CDR2 SVGAGI. V gave up 0 bases and J gave up 2 bases; unmatched junction bases: 5. The CDR3 runs 16 residues.

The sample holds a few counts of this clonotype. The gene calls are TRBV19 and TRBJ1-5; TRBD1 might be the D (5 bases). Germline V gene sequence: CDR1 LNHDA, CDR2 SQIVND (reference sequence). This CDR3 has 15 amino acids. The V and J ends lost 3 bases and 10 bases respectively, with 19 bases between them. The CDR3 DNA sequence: TGTGCCAGTAGTATCGACTCCAGGGTAGGTGGCCCCCAGCATTTT. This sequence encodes CASSIDSRVGGPQHF.

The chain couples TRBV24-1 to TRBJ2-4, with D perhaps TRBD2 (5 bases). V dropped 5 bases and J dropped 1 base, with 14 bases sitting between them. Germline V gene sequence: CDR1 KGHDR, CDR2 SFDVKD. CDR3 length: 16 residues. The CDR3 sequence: CATSGTSEAAKNIQYF. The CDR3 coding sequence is TGTGCCACCAGTGGGACTTCTGAGGCTGCCAAAAACATTCAGTACTTC.

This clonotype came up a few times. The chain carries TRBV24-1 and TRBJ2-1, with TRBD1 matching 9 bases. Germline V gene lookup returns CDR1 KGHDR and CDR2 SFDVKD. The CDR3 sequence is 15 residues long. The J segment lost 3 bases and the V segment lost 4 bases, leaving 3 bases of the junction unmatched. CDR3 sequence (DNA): TGTGCCACCAGTGAGGGGACAGGGAACTACAATGAGCAGTTCTTC. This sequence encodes CATSEGTGNYNEQFF.

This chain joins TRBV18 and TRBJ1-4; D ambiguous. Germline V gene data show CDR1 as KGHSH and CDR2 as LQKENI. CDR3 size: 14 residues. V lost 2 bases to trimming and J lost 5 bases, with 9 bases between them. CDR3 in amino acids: CASSPGRQNEKLFF. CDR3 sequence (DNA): TGTGCCAGCTCACCAGGCCGACAAAATGAAAAACTGTTTTTT. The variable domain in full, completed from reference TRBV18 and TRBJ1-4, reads NAGVMQNPRHLVRRRGQEARLRCSPMKGHSHVYWYRQLPEEGLKFMVYLQKENIIDESGMPKERFSAEFPKEGPSILRIQQVVRGDSAAYFCASSPGRQNEKLFFGSGTQLSVL.

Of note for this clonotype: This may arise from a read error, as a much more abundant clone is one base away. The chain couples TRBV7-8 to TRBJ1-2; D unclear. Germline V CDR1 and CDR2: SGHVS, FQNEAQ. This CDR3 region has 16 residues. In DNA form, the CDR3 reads TGTGTCAGCAGCTCTCACGGCACAACGGGATACTATGGCTACACCTTC. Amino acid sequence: CVSSSHGTTGYYGYTF.

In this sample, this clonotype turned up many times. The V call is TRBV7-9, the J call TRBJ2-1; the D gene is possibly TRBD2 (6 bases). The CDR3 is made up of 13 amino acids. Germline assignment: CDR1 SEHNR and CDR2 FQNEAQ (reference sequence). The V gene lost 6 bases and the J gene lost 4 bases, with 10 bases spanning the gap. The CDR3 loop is CASRPRGYNEQFF. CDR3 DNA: TGTGCCAGCAGGCCCCGGGGGTACAATGAGCAGTTCTTC.

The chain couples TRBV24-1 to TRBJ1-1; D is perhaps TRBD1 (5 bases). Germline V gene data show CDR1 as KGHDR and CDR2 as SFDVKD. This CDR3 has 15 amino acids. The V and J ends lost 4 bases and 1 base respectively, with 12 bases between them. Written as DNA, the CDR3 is TGTGCCACCAGTGACCGACGTGGACAGAACACTGAAGCTTTCTTT. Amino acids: CATSDRRGQNTEAFF.

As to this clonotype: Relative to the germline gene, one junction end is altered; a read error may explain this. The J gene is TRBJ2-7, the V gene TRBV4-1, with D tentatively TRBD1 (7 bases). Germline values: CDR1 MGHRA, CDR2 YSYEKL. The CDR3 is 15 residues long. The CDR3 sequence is CASSQVGRGVYEQYF. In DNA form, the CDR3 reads TGCGCCAGCAGCCAAGTAGGCAGGGGGGTCTACGAGCAGTACTTT.

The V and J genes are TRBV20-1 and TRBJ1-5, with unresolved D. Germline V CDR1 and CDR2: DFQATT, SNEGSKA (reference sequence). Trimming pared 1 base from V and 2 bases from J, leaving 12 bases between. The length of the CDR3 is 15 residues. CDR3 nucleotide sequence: TGCAGTGCTAGAGCCGGATTTTCTCGCAATCAGCCCCAGCATTTT. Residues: CSARAGFSRNQPQHF.

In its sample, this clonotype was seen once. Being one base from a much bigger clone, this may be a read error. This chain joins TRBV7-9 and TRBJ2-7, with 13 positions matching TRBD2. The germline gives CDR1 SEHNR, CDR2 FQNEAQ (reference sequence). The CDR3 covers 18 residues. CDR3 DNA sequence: TGTGCCAACAGCAAAACTAGCGGGGGGGCGGGCTTCAACTACGAGCAGTACTTC. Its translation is CANSKTSGGAGFNYEQYF.

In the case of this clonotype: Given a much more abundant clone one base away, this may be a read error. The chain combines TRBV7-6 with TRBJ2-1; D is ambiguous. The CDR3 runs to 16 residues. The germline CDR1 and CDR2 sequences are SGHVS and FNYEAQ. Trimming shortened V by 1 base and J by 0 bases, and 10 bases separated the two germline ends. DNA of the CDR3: TGTGCCAGCAGCTTAGGGCATGCGAGCTCCTACAATGAGCAGTTCTTC. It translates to CASSLGHASSYNEQFF.

The CDR3 reads CASSGQGINYEQYV. CDR3 DNA sequence: TGTGCCAGCAGCGGACAGGGTATAAACTACGAGCAGTACGTC. The chain recombines TRBV6-6 with TRBJ2-7; 8 nucleotides agree with TRBD1. The CDR3 consists of 14 residues. Trimming at V came to 6 bases and at J to 3 bases, leaving 7 bases not matched to a gene. The germline V gene has CDR1 MNHNY and CDR2 SVGAGI (reference sequence).

The CDR3 region has the DNA TGCAGTGCTAGGAGCCTGACAGTCCCCTACGAGCAGTACGTC. Translated: CSARSLTVPYEQYV. V usage is TRBV20-1 and J usage is TRBJ2-7; TRBD1 is a possible D gene (5 bases). Germline V CDR1 and CDR2: DFQATT, SNEGSKA (reference sequence). The ends were cut back, 3 bases at V and 2 bases at J, with 14 bases in the middle. The CDR3 is 14 amino acids.

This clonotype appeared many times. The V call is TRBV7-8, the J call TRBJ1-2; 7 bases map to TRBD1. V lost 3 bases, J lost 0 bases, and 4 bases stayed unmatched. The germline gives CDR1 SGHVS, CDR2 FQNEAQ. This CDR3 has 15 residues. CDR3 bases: TGTGCCAGCAGCTTCGGACAGGCCCCTAACTATGGCTACACCTTC. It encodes CASSFGQAPNYGYTF.